These 9 T cell receptor beta chains were sequenced from one sample in a study of blood T cell repertoires in COVID-19. Clones were sequenced by immunoSEQ multiplex PCR, and TCRdb holds only the in-frame ones, with some missing. Of hundreds of thousands of clones listed, around 80% are singletons. What was sequenced was PBMCs or T cells enriched from blood (not recorded which). The source of these receptors is a young man with acute COVID-19.

The CDR3 nucleotides read TGTGCCAGCAGCCCCGTTTTGTCCGGGGAGCTGTTTTTT. Amino acids: CASSPVLSGELFF. The gene calls are TRBV9 and TRBJ2-2; D remains ambiguous. The V and J ends lost 4 bases and 6 bases respectively, with 10 bases between them. The CDR3 runs to 13 residues. Germline loops: CDR1 SGDLS, CDR2 YYNGEE.

This rearrangement joins TRBV6-5 to TRBJ2-7, with 9 bases fitting TRBD1. Germline lookup yields CDR1 MNHEY and CDR2 SVGAGI. The CDR3 spans 13 residues. V shed 6 bases and J 3 bases; nucleotides not matched to a gene: 3. The CDR3 sequence: CASRGQGNYEQYF. The CDR3 DNA follows: TGTGCCAGCAGGGGACAGGGCAACTACGAGCAGTACTTC.

The DNA for the CDR3 is TGTGCTAGTGGTTCGGGACAGGGAAGCTATGGCTACACCTTC. Protein: CASGSGQGSYGYTF. The gene calls are TRBV12-5 and TRBJ1-2; 9 bases align to TRBD1. Losses at the gene ends were 4 bases for V and 4 bases for J; bases not matched to a gene: 4. This CDR3 region has 14 residues. Germline CDR1 reads LGHNT; CDR2 reads FRNRAP.

This clone occurred a few times. V is TRBV19 and J is TRBJ2-2; D is unresolved. This CDR3 region has 12 residues. V was cut by 3 bases and J by 8 bases, with 7 bases left in between. Germline CDR1 LNHDA, CDR2 SQIVND (reference sequence). The CDR3 sequence: CASSIVTGELFF. The CDR3 nucleotides are TGTGCCAGTAGTATCGTGACAGGGGAGCTGTTTTTT.

This clone occurred a few times. In DNA form, the CDR3 reads TGTGCCAGTAGTATGGACTATAGCTCTGGAAACACCATATATTTT. Its translation: CASSMDYSSGNTIYF. The chain carries TRBV19 and TRBJ1-3, with D uncertain. The germline V and J ends were trimmed by 3 bases and 0 bases, with 9 bases remaining between them. In germline, CDR1 is LNHDA, CDR2 SQIVND (reference sequence). This CDR3 is built from 15 residues. Full variable domain (remainder filled in from reference TRBV19 and TRBJ1-3): DGGITQSPKYLFRKEGQNVTLSCEQNLNHDAMYWYRQDPGQGLRLIYYSQIVNDFQKGDIAEGYSVSREKKESFPLTVTSAQKNPTAFYLCASSMDYSSGNTIYFGEGSWLTVV.

The chain is built from TRBV7-2 and TRBJ2-5, with 8 bases fitting TRBD2. V gave up 4 bases and J gave up 3 bases; unmatched junction bases: 4. The CDR3 has 14 amino acids. Looked up from germline, CDR1 is SGHTA and CDR2 is FQGNSA. CDR3 DNA sequence: TGTGCCAGCAGCTCCAATAGCGGGAAAGAGACCCAGTACTTC. It is translated as CASSSNSGKETQYF.

The V gene is TRBV5-4, the J gene TRBJ1-2, with TRBD1 matching 7 bases. Germline loops: CDR1 SGHNT, CDR2 YYREEE (reference sequence). The V gene end was trimmed by 5 bases and the J gene end by 8 bases; junction bases not matched to a gene: 6. The CDR3 contains 12 residues. CDR3 in amino acids: CASRPDREGYTF. The CDR3 DNA sequence: TGTGCCAGCAGACCCGACAGGGAAGGCTACACCTTC.

The V gene is TRBV2, the J gene TRBJ1-6, with 8 bases that match TRBD1. CDR1 is SNHLY, CDR2 FYNNEI, per germline. CDR3 length: 16 amino acids. V was clipped by 3 bases and J by 7 bases; unmatched bases: 8. In nucleotides, the CDR3 is TGTGCCAGCAGTGAGCGGGAGACAGGGGTAAATTCACCCCTCCACTTT. Translating it yields CASSERETGVNSPLHF.

Note on this clone: This sample includes further DNA sequences coding for the same CDR3. The chain has TRBV14 and TRBJ1-2, with D perhaps matching TRBD1 (5 bases). In germline, CDR1 is SGHDN, CDR2 FVKESK. Trimming cost V 2 bases and J 2 bases, with 6 bases left between them. The CDR3 runs to 13 residues. CDR3 bases: TGTGCCAGCAGCCAACGGGGGAACTATGGCTACACCTTC. It encodes CASSQRGNYGYTF.